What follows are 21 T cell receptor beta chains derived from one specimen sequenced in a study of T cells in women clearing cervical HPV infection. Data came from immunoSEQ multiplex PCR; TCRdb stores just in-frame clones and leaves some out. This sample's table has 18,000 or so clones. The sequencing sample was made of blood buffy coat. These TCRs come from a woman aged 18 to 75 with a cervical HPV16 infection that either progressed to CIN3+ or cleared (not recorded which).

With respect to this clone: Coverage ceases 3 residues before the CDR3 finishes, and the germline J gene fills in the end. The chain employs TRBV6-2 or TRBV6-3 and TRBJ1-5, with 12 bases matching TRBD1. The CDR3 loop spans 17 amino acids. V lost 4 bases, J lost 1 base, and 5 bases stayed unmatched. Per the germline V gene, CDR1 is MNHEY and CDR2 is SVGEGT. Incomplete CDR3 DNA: TGTGCCAGCAGTTCCGGGACAGGGGGCGGAAGCAATCAGCCC. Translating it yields CASSSGTGGGSNQP. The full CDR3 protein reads CASSSGTGGGSNQPQHF.

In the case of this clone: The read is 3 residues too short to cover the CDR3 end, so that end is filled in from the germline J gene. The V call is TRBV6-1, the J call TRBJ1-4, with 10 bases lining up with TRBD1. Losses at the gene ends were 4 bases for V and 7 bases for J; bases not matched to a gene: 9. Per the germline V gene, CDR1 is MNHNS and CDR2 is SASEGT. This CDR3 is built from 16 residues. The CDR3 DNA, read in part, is TGTGCCAGCAGTGGTTCTTGGGACAGGGGATTTGAAAAA. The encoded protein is CASSGSWDRGFEK. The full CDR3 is CASSGSWDRGFEKLFF.

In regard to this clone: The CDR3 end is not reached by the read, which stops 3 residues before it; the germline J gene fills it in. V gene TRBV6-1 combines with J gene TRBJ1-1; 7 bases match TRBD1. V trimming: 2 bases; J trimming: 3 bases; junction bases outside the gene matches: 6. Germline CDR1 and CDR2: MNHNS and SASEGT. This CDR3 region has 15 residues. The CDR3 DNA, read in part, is TGTGCCAGCAGTGAAATTCAGGGGGGCTACACTGAA. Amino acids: CASSEIQGGYTE. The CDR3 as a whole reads CASSEIQGGYTEAFF.

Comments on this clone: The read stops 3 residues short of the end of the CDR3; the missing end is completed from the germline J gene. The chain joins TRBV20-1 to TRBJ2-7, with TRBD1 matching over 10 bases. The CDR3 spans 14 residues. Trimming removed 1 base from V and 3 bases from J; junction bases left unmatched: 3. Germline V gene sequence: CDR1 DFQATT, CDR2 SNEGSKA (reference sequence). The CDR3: CSARGDRGDYEQYF. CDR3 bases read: TGCAGTGCTAGAGGGGACAGGGGAGACTACGAG.

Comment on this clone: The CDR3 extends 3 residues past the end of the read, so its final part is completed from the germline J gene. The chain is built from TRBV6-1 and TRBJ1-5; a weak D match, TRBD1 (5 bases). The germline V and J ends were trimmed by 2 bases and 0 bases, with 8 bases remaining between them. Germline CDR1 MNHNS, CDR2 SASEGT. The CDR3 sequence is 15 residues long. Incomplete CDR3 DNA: TGTGCCAGCAGTGAATTCGGACATAGCAATCAGCCC. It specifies CASSEFGHSNQP. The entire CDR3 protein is CASSEFGHSNQPQHF.

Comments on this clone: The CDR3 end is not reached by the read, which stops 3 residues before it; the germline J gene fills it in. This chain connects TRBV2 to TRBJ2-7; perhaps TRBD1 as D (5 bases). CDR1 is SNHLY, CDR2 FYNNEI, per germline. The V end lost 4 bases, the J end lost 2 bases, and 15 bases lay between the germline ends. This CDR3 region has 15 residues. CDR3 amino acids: CASSVAPDSPYEQYF. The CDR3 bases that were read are TGTGCCAGCAGTGTAGCACCAGACAGCCCCTACGAG.

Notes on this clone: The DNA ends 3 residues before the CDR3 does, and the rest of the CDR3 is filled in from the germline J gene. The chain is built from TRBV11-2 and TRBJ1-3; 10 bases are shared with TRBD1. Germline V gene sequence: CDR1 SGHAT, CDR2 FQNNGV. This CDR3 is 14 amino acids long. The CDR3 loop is CASSSTGTGVSIYF. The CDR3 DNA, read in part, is TGTGCCAGCAGCTCGACCGGGACAGGGGTTTCC.

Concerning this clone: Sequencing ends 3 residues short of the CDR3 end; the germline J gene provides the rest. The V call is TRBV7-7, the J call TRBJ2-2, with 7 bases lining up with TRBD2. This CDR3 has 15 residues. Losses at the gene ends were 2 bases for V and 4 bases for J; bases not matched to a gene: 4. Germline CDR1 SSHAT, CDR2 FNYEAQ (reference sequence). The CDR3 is CASSLSGNLTGELFF. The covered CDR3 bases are TGTGCCAGCAGCTTAAGCGGGAACCTCACCGGGGAG.

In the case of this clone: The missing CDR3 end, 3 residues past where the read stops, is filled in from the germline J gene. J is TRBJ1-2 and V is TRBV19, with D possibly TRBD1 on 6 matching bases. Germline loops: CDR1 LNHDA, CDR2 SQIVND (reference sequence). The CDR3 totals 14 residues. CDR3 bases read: TGTGCCAGTAGTATGAGGGGACACGTCGGGGAC. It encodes CASSMRGHVGD. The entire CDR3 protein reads CASSMRGHVGDYTF.

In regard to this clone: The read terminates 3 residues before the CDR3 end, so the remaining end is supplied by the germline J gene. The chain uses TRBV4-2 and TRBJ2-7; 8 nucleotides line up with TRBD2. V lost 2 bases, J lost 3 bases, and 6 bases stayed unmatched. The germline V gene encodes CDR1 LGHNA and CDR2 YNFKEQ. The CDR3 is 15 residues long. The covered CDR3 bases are TGTGCCAGCAGCCAAATGACTAGCGAGTACTACGAG. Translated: CASSQMTSEYYE. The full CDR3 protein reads CASSQMTSEYYEQYF.

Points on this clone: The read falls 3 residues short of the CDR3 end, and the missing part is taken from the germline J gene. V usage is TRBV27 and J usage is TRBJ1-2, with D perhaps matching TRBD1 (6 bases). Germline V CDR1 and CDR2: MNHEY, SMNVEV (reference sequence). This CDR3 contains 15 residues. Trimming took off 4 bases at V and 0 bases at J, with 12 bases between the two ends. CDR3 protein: CASSSFRTANYGYTF. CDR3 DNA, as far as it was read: TGTGCCAGCAGTTCTTTCCGGACAGCTAACTATGGC.

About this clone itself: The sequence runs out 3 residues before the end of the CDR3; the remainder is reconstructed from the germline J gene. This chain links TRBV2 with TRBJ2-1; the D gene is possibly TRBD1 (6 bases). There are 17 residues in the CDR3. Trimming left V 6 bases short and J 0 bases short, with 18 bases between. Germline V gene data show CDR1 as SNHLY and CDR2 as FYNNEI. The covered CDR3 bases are TGTGCCAGCAGGAAATGGTGGACAGTTAGCTCCTACAATGAG. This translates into CASRKWWTVSSYNE. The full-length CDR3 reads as CASRKWWTVSSYNEQFF.

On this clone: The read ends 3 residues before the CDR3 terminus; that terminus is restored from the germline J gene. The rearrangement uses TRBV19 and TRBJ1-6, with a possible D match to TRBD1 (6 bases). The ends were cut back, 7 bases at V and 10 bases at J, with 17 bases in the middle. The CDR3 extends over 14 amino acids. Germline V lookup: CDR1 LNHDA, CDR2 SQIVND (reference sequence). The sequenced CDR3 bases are TGTGCCAGTACCAGATTGGGGGCAGACTCACCC. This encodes CASTRLGADSP. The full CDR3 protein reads CASTRLGADSPLHF.

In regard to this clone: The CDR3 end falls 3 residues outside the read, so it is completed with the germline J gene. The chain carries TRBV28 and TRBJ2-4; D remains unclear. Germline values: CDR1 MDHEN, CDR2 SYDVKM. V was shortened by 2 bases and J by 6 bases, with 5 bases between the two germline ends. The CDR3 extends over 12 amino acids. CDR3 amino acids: CASSLKGNIQYF. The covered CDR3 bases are TGTGCCAGCAGTTTAAAGGGAAACATT.

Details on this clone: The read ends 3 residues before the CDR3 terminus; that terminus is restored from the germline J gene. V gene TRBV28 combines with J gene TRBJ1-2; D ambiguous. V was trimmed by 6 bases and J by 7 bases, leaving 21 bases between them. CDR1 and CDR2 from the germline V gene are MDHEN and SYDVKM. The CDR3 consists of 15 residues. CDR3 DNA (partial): TGTGCCAGCAGCTCTAATCGGGGTAGTGGTGGTGGC. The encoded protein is CASSSNRGSGGG. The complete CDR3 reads CASSSNRGSGGGYTF.

The sequenced CDR3 bases are TGTGCCTGGAGTGATGGCGGGGTCCGCACAGATACG. It yields the protein CAWSDGGVRTDT. The entire CDR3 protein is CAWSDGGVRTDTQYF. The chain carries TRBV30 and TRBJ2-3; a possible D gene is TRBD2 (6 bases). Coverage ceases 3 residues before the CDR3 finishes, and the germline J gene fills in the end. The CDR3 loop spans 15 amino acids. The V end was cut by 1 base, the J end by 1 base, with 12 bases between. CDR1 and CDR2 from the germline V gene are GTSNPN and SVGIG (reference sequence).

Partial CDR3 DNA: TGTGCCTGGAGCGTTTGGTGGACAGGGCTCAACGAG. This translates into CAWSVWWTGLNE. The whole CDR3 sequence reads CAWSVWWTGLNEQYF. The gene calls are TRBV30 and TRBJ2-7; 8 positions match TRBD1. The read comes to an end 3 residues before the CDR3 does, leaving the germline J gene to fill in the end. CDR1 is GTSNPN and CDR2 is SVGIG in the germline V gene (reference sequence). Losses at the gene ends were 3 bases for V and 5 bases for J; bases not matched to a gene: 12. The CDR3 is made up of 15 amino acids. The full variable domain, its missing parts supplied by reference TRBV30 and TRBJ2-7, is SQTIHQWPATLVQPVGSPLSLECTVEGTSNPNLYWYRQAAGRGLQLLFYSVGIGQISSEVPQNLSASRPQDRQFILSSKKLLLSDSGFYLCAWSVWWTGLNEQYFGPGTRLTVT.

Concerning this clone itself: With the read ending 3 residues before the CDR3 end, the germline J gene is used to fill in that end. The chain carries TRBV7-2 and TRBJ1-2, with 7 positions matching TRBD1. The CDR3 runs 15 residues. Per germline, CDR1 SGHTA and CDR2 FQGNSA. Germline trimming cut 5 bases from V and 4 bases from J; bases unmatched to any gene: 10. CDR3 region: CASSSSQGKAYGYTF. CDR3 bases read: TGTGCCAGCAGCAGCTCACAGGGGAAGGCCTATGGC.

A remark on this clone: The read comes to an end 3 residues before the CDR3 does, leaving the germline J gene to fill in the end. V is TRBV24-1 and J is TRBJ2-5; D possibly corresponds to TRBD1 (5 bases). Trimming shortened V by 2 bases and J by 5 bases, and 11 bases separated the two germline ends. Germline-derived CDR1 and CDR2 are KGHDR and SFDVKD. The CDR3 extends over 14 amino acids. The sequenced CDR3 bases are TGTGCCACCAGTGATTCAGGGTTCTCGGAGACC. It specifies CATSDSGFSET. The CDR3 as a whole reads CATSDSGFSETQYF.

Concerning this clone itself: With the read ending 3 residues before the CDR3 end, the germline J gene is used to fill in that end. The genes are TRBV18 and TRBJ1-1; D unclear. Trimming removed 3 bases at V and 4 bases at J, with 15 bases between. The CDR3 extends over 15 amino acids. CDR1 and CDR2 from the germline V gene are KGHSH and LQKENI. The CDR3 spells CASSPEEGFGTEAFF. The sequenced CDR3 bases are TGTGCCAGCTCACCGGAGGAAGGGTTTGGCACTGAA.

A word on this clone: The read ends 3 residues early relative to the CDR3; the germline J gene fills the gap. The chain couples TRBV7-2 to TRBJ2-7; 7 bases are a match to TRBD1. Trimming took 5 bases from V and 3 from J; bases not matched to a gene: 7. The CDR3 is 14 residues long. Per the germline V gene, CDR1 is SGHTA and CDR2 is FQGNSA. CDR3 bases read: TGTGCCAGCAGCCCTGGACAGGACAACTACGAG. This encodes CASSPGQDNYE. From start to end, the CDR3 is CASSPGQDNYEQYF.